Sequencing of this T cell receptor beta chain was carried out in a study of T cells in Graves' hyperthyroidism and ophthalmopathy. The authors obtained PBMCs from over 7.5 ml of fresh peripheral blood. Using RNA transcripts as the source, TCR beta CDR3 regions were amplified. An initial round of RT-PCR targeting the TCR CDR3 relied on the HTBI primer set. TCRdb called the multiplex PCR reads again in MiXCR, with one record for every CDR3 protein. The sample has approximately 870,000 distinct CDR3 sequences, around 38% seen once; the top ten hold around 10%. The CDR3 spans 12 residues. V lost 5 bases, J lost 5 bases, and 9 bases lay in between.

Sequencing was performed on blood. V and J are TRBV12-3 or TRBV12-4 and TRBJ1-1; no clear D gene. The receptor comes from a man aged 18 to 29 with Graves' hyperthyroidism. CDR3 in amino acids: CASSELRTEAFF. The DNA of the CDR3 is TGTGCCAGCAGTGAACTTAGAACTGAAGCTTTCTTT.